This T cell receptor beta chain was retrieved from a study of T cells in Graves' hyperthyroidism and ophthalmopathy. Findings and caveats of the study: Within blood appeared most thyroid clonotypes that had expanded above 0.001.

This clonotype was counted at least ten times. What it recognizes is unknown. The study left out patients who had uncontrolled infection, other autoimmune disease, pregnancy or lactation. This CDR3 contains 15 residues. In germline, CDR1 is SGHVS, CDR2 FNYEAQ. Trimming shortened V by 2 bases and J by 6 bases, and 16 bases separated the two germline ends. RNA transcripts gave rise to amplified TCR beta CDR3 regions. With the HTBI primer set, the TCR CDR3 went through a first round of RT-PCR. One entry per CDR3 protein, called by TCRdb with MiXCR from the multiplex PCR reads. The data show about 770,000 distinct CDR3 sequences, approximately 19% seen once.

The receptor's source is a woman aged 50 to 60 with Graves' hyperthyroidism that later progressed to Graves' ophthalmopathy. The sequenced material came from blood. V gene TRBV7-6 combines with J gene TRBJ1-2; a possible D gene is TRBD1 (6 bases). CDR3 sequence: CASSLRAGEFDGYTF. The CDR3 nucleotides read TGTGCCAGCAGCTTAAGGGCAGGGGAGTTCGATGGCTACACCTTC.